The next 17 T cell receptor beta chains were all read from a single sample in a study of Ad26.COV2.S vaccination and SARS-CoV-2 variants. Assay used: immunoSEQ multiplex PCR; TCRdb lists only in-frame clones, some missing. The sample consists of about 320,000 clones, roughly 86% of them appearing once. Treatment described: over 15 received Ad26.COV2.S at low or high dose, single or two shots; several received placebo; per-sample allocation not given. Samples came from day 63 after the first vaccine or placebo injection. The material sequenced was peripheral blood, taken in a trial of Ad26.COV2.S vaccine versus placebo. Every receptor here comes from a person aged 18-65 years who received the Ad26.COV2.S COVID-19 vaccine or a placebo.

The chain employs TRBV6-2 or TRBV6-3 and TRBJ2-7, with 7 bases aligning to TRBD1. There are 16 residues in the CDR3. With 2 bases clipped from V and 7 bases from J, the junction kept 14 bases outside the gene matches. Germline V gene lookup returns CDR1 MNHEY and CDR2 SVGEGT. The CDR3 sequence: CASSYEKGAAVWEQYF. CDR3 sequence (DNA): TGTGCCAGCAGTTACGAAAAGGGGGCGGCGGTGTGGGAGCAGTACTTC.

DNA for the CDR3: TGTGCCAGCAGCCCACCCAACCGTCGCGAGCAGTTCTTC. Translated: CASSPPNRREQFF. The genes are TRBV11-3 and TRBJ2-1; D remains ambiguous. The CDR3 runs 13 residues. Trimming removed 5 bases from V and 10 bases from J, with 15 bases in between. Germline V gene lookup returns CDR1 SGHNT and CDR2 YENEEA.

CDR3 DNA sequence: TGTGCCAGTAGTATGTTGCAGGGGGCCCTCGAACGCTACACCTTC. This gives the protein CASSMLQGALERYTF. V and J are TRBV19 and TRBJ1-2; 8 nucleotides line up with TRBD1. This CDR3 has 15 amino acids. V was clipped by 3 bases and J by 9 bases; unmatched bases: 12. The V gene's germline CDR1 is LNHDA and CDR2 SQIVND (reference sequence).

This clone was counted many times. The CDR3 DNA is TGTGCCAGCAGCCAAGAGGGAATCACCGGGGAGCTGTTTTTT. It translates to CASSQEGITGELFF. V usage is TRBV3-1 (or the pseudogene TRBV3-2) and J usage is TRBJ2-2; D is ambiguous. V lost 0 bases and J lost 4, with 6 bases in between. Germline CDR1 reads LGHDT; CDR2 reads YNNKEL (reference sequence). This CDR3 contains 14 residues.

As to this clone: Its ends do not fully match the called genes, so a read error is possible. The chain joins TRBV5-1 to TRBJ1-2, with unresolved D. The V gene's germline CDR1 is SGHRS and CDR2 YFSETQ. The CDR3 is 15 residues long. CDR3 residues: CASSSVHGDPYSYTF. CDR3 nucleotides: TGCGCCAGCAGCTCCGTACATGGTGATCCCTATAGCTACACCTTC. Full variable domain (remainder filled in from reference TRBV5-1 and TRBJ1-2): KAGVTQTPRYLIKTRGQQVTLSCSPISGHRSVSWYQQTPGQGLQFLFEYFSETQRNKGNFPGRFSGRQFSNSRSEMNVSTLELGDSALYLCASSSVHGDPYSYTFGSGTRLTVV.

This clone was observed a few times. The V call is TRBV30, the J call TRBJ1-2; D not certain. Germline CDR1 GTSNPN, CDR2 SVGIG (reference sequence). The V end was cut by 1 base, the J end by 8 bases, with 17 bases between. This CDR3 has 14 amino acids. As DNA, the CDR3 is TGTGCCTGGAGTGCACCAGTTTACTTCCCGGGCTACACCTTC. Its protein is CAWSAPVYFPGYTF.

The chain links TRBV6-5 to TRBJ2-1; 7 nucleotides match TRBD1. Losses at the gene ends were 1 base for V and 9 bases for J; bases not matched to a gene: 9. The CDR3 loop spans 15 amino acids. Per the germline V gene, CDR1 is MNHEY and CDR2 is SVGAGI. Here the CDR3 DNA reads TGTGCCAGCAGTTACTTTACTCCAGGGGGTGGTGAGCAGTTCTTC. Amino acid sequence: CASSYFTPGGGEQFF.

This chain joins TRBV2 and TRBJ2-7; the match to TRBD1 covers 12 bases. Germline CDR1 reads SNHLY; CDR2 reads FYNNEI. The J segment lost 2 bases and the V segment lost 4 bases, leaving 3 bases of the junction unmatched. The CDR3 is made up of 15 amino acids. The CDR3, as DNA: TGTGCCAGCAGTGGCCGGGACAGGGGGCCCTACGAGCAGTACTTC. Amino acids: CASSGRDRGPYEQYF.

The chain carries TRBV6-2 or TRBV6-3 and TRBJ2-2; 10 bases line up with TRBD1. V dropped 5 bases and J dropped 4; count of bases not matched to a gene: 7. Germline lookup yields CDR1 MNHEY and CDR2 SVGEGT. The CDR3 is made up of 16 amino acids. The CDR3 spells CASSPDRGRGTGELFF. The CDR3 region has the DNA TGTGCCAGCAGTCCCGACAGGGGGCGAGGCACCGGGGAGCTGTTTTTT.

In DNA form, the CDR3 reads TGTGCCAGCAGCTCGGCGACTAGCGGGGCAGAGCAGTACTTC. Protein sequence: CASSSATSGAEQYF. The chain joins TRBV11-2 to TRBJ2-7; 11 bases agree with TRBD2. The CDR3 covers 14 residues. Germline V gene lookup returns CDR1 SGHAT and CDR2 FQNNGV. V was clipped by 4 bases and J by 7 bases; unmatched bases: 6.

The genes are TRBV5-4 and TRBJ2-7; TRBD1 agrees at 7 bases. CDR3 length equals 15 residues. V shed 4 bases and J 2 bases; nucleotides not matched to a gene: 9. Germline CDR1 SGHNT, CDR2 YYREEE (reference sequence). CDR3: CASSKMTGSAYEQYF. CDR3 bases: TGTGCCAGCAGCAAGATGACAGGGTCAGCCTACGAGCAGTACTTC. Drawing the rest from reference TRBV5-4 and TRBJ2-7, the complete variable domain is ETGVTQSPTHLIKTRGQQVTLRCSSQSGHNTVSWYQQALGQGPQFIFQYYREEENGRGNFPPRFSGLQFPNYSSELNVNALELDDSALYLCASSKMTGSAYEQYFGPGTRLTVT.

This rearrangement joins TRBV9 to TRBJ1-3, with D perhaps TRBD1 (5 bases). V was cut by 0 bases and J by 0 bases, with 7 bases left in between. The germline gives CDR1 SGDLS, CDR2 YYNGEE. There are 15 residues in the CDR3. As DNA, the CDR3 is TGTGCCAGCAGCGTAGTAGGGGCCTCTGGAAACACCATATATTTT. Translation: CASSVVGASGNTIYF.

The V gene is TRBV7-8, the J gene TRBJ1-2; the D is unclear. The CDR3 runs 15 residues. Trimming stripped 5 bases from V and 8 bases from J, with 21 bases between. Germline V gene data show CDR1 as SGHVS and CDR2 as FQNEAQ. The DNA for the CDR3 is TGTGCCAGCAGCACACGGACCCCTACGGCCCGGGGCTACACCTTC. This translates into CASSTRTPTARGYTF.

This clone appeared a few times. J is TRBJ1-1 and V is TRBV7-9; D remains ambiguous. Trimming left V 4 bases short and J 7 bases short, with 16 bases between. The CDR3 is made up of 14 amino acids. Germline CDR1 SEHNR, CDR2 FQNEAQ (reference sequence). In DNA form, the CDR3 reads TGTGCCAGCAGCTCGTTGCTTGGTGGCGGTGAAGCTTTCTTT. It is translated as CASSSLLGGGEAFF.

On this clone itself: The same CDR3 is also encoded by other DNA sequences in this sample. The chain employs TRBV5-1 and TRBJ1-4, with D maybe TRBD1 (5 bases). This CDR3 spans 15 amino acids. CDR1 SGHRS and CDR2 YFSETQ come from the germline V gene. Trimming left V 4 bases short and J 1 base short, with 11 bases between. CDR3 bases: TGCGCCAGCAGCCCAGGGCAGGGAACTAATGAAAAACTGTTTTTT. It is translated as CASSPGQGTNEKLFF.

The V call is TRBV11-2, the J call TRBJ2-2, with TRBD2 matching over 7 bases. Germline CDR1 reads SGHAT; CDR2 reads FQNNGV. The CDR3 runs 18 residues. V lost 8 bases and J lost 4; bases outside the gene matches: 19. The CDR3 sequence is CASRRTRSPQVVTGELFF. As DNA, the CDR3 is TGTGCCAGCCGGCGGACTAGGTCCCCCCAGGTGGTCACCGGGGAGCTGTTTTTT.

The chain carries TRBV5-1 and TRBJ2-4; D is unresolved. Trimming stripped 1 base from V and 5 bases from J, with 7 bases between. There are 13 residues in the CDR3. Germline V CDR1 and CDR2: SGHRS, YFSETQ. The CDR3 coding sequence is TGCGCCAGCAGCTTGAGTGGCGAAAACATTCAGTACTTC. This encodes CASSLSGENIQYF.